The rows below give T cell receptor beta chains drawn from one sample of a study of cytotoxic CD8 clonotypes in ibrutinib-treated CLL. The table came from immunoSEQ multiplex PCR; TCRdb's copy has only in-frame clones and leaves some out. Of 25,000 to 35,000 clones listed, approximately 85% are singletons. The starting material was PBMCs, obtained after 24 months of ibrutinib treatment. These TCRs come from a human donor with chronic lymphocytic leukemia. The CDR3 runs from the conserved cysteine through the conserved F or W. The D gene is left open where the match is weak. Part of the rows lack a size; the others show once, few, many or a class for expanded clones.

abundance | j_gene | v_gene | d_gene | CDR3nt | CDR3aa
- | TRBJ1-5 | TRBV2 | - | TGTGCCAGCAGTTGGCGGAATCAGGGGAATCAGCCCCAGCATTTT | CASSWRNQGNQPQHF
few | TRBJ1-6 | TRBV15 | - | TGTGCCACCAGCAGAGATCAAGGGGCAATTGGCCTCCACTTT | CATSRDQGAIGLHF
- | TRBJ1-1 | TRBV4-1 | - | TGCGCCAGCAGCGGACCAACCTTGGGCACTGAAGCTTTCTTT | CASSGPTLGTEAFF
- | TRBJ2-5 | TRBV5-5 | TRBD1 | TGTGCCAGCAGCTTGGGAGACAGGGTGTGGGAGACCCAGTACTTC | CASSLGDRVWETQYF
- | TRBJ2-3 | TRBV11-2 | TRBD1 | TGTGCCAGCAGCTTAGATCTAAGGGACAGGGGGCTAGATACGCAGTATTTT | CASSLDLRDRGLDTQYF
once | TRBJ1-2 | TRBV18 | - | TGTGCCAGCTCGGCAGGGAGAGACTATGGCTACACCTTC | CASSAGRDYGYTF
- | TRBJ2-7 | TRBV6-5 | TRBD2 | TGTGCCAGCAGTTACTCTAGCGGGGCGTCCTACGAGCAGTACTTC | CASSYSSGASYEQYF
- | TRBJ2-7 | TRBV7-2 | TRBD2 | TGTGCCAGCAGCTTAGCTAGCGGGGGGACCTACGAGCAGTACTTC | CASSLASGGTYEQYF
- | TRBJ2-3 | TRBV6-5 | TRBD2 | TGTGCCAGCAAACGGGGGGGCGCAGATACGCAGTATTTT | CASKRGGADTQYF
few | TRBJ2-5 | TRBV27 | TRBD2 | TGTGCCAGCAGAAGACTAGCGGGGGATGAGACCCAGTACTTC | CASRRLAGDETQYF
- | TRBJ1-2 | TRBV27 | - | TGTGCCAGCAGTCCGCTTGGGGGGGCCTATGGCTACACCTTC | CASSPLGGAYGYTF
- | TRBJ1-5 | TRBV19 | TRBD1 | TGTGCCAGTAGTACCGGGACAGGGCGTAGCAATCAGCCCCAGCATTTT | CASSTGTGRSNQPQHF
- | TRBJ1-2 | TRBV2 | TRBD1 | TGTGCCAGCAGCCTCGGACAGGGGCGTTCCGGCTACACCTTC | CASSLGQGRSGYTF
- | TRBJ1-1 | TRBV2 | - | TGTGCCGGTCACAGGGACATGAACACTGAAGCTTTCTTT | CAGHRDMNTEAFF
once | TRBJ1-5 | TRBV9 | - | TGTGCCAGCAGCGTAGATACCGGTCTATCGCCCCAGCATTTT | CASSVDTGLSPQHF
- | TRBJ1-4 | TRBV18 | - | TGTGCCAGCCGGTCTAATGAAAAACTGTTTTTT | CASRSNEKLFF
- | TRBJ1-2 | TRBV2 | TRBD1 | TGTGCCAGCAGCGATAGGACAGGGTATAGAAATGACTATGGCTACACCTTC | CASSDRTGYRNDYGYTF